The 14 T cell receptor beta chains given below trace back to one sample, sequenced in a study of cytomegalovirus exposure and HLA in healthy donors (dated 2017 in TCRdb). Libraries were made using the immunoSEQ multiplex PCR assay. For the multiplex PCR, a mixture combining 60 forward primers for TCR Vbeta segments and 13 reverse primers for TCR Jbeta segments was used. TCRdb holds this immuneACCESS table with in-frame rearrangements only. Some clones are missing; in checked studies, unresolved V genes explain under half, and the rest has no known cause. In this sample the table shows 160,000 or so clones, approximately 74% of which occur a single time. Clones ranked in the top ten supply 2.8% of the sample. Sequenced input: PBMCs. Receptors originate from a woman under 40 in good health and CMV-seronegative.

The chain uses TRBV7-9 and TRBJ1-1; D ambiguous. Germline V CDR1 and CDR2: SEHNR, FQNEAQ (reference sequence). The CDR3 is made up of 12 amino acids. Trimming cost V 0 bases and J 11 bases, with 10 bases left between them. The CDR3 sequence is CASSLAGARAFF. The CDR3 coding sequence is TGTGCCAGCAGCTTAGCTGGCGCGCGGGCTTTCTTT.

The rearrangement uses TRBV5-5 and TRBJ1-1, with a tentative D call TRBD1 (6 bases). The ends were cut back, 5 bases at V and 1 base at J, with 12 bases in the middle. The germline V gene has CDR1 SGHKS and CDR2 YYEKEE (reference sequence). The CDR3 contains 14 residues. In DNA form, the CDR3 reads TGTGCCAGCAGGGTTAGAGGGGGGAACACTGAAGCTTTCTTT. Protein: CASRVRGGNTEAFF.

The V call is TRBV6-5, the J call TRBJ2-1; TRBD2 matches at 13 bases. Germline CDR1 MNHEY, CDR2 SVGAGI. The trim removed 7 bases at V and 8 bases at J, leaving 8 bases unmatched. The CDR3 sequence is 15 residues long. The CDR3 DNA reads as TGTGCCAGCAAACGACTAGCGGGGGGAGGGTATGAGCAGTTCTTC. Protein: CASKRLAGGGYEQFF.

The count of this clone is one. V is TRBV28 and J is TRBJ1-1; D not resolved. Germline CDR1 reads MDHEN; CDR2 reads SYDVKM. The CDR3 extends over 13 amino acids. V lost 5 bases to trimming and J lost 1 base, with 8 bases between them. DNA of the CDR3: TGTGCCAGCAGTCCGCCGGGGAACACTGAAGCTTTCTTT. This sequence encodes CASSPPGNTEAFF. Full variable domain (missing parts from reference TRBV28 and TRBJ1-1): DVKVTQSSRYLVKRTGEKVFLECVQDMDHENMFWYRQDPGLGLRLIYFSYDVKMKEKGDIPEGYSVSREKKERFSLILESASTNQTSMYLCASSPPGNTEAFFGQGTRLTVV.

The chain joins TRBV5-6 to TRBJ2-5; TRBD2 might be the D (6 bases). V lost 1 base and J 4 bases, leaving 8 bases between the germline ends. The CDR3 sequence is 13 residues long. CDR1 is SGHDT, CDR2 YYEEEE, per germline. CDR3 nucleotides: TGTGCCAGCAGCTTGTGGGGAGGAGAGACCCAGTACTTC. The encoded protein is CASSLWGGETQYF.

The V call is TRBV12-5, the J call TRBJ1-1, with no clear D. CDR1 is LGHNT, CDR2 FRNRAP, per germline. Trimming removed 4 bases at V and 4 bases at J, with 7 bases between. CDR3 size: 12 residues. The CDR3 nucleotides are TGTGCTAGTGGTTCGGGGATCACTGAAGCTTTCTTT. Amino acids: CASGSGITEAFF.

The chain combines TRBV10-2 with TRBJ2-2, with 8 bases identical to TRBD2. Germline CDR1 WSHSY, CDR2 SAAADI. J lost 2 bases, V lost 5 bases, and 1 base had no gene match. The CDR3 spans 14 residues. The CDR3 DNA is TGCGCCAGCAGTAGCGGGAGTAACACCGGGGAGCTGTTTTTT. It specifies CASSSGSNTGELFF.

The V call is TRBV6-1, the J call TRBJ2-4, with D maybe TRBD2 (6 bases). CDR1 is MNHNS, CDR2 SASEGT, per germline. The V and J ends lost 8 bases and 6 bases respectively, with 11 bases between them. The CDR3 spans 12 residues. CDR3 region: CASGDSPNIQYF. DNA of the CDR3: TGTGCCAGCGGGGACTCGCCAAACATTCAGTACTTC.

This clone was found once. This chain links TRBV9 with TRBJ1-3; D is undetermined. Trimming shortened V by 0 bases and J by 3 bases, and 16 bases separated the two germline ends. CDR1 is SGDLS and CDR2 is YYNGEE in the germline V gene. The CDR3 has 17 amino acids. The CDR3 DNA follows: TGTGCCAGCAGCGTAGGTAATTCCCAGGTTCGTGGAAACACCATATATTTT. This encodes CASSVGNSQVRGNTIYF. The variable domain in full, completed from reference TRBV9 and TRBJ1-3, reads DSGVTQTPKHLITATGQRVTLRCSPRSGDLSVYWYQQSLDQGLQFLIQYYNGEERAKGNILERFSAQQFPDLHSELNLSSLELGDSALYFCASSVGNSQVRGNTIYFGEGSWLTVV.

The chain joins TRBV6-1 to TRBJ2-7; D gene ambiguous. The length of the CDR3 is 15 residues. Germline loops: CDR1 MNHNS, CDR2 SASEGT. V lost 1 base to trimming and J lost 4 bases, with 14 bases between them. CDR3 coding DNA: TGTGCCAGCAGTGAAGGGGCAGCTAAATTTTACGAGCAGTACTTC. Its protein product is CASSEGAAKFYEQYF.

This clone was counted a single time. The chain is built from TRBV12-5 and TRBJ1-2; D may be TRBD1 (6 bases). This CDR3 has 15 amino acids. Germline V gene data show CDR1 as LGHNT and CDR2 as FRNRAP. Deletions cut 4 bases from V and 4 bases from J, with 16 bases between. The CDR3 DNA reads as TGTGCTAGTGGTTCCCTAACTCCAGGGGCCTATGGCTACACCTTC. Translated, it gives CASGSLTPGAYGYTF. The full variable domain, its missing parts supplied by reference TRBV12-5 and TRBJ1-2, is DARVTQTPRHKVTEMGQEVTMRCQPILGHNTVFWYRQTMMQGLELLAYFRNRAPLDDSGMPKDRFSAEMPDATLATLKIQPSEPRDSAVYFCASGSLTPGAYGYTFGSGTRLTVV.

This chain uses TRBV20-1 with TRBJ1-2; D is undetermined. CDR1 is DFQATT and CDR2 is SNEGSKA in the germline V gene (reference sequence). The CDR3 has 9 amino acids. The CDR3, as DNA: TGCATTCCCTCCTATGGCTACACCTTC. Its translation: CIPSYGYTF.

The rearrangement joins TRBV28 to TRBJ1-2; D perhaps matches TRBD1 (6 bases). V lost 3 bases and J 4 bases, leaving 12 bases between the germline ends. The CDR3 loop spans 14 amino acids. Germline loops: CDR1 MDHEN, CDR2 SYDVKM. CDR3 DNA: TGTGCCAGCAGTTTCTACAGGGTTCTCTATGGCTACACCTTC. Translating gives CASSFYRVLYGYTF.

The table lists this clone with a count of one. The J gene is TRBJ1-2, the V gene TRBV27; no reliable D call. CDR3 length equals 13 residues. Germline CDR1 reads MNHEY; CDR2 reads SMNVEV (reference sequence). V shed 6 bases and J shed 5 bases, with 13 bases lying between them. CDR3 residues: CASRPAGIYGYTF. The CDR3 DNA reads as TGTGCCAGCAGACCAGCCGGGATTTATGGCTACACCTTC.